These T cell receptor beta chains were read from a single sample in a study of blood T cell repertoires in COVID-19. Here immunoSEQ multiplex PCR was the method, and the copy in TCRdb shows in-frame clones only, minus some. This sample yields approximately 150,000 clones, of which about 89% are seen a single time; roughly 18% belongs to the top ten. The sample taken for sequencing was peripheral blood. All receptors derive from a man in his fifties or sixties with active or convalescent COVID-19. Both conserved end residues are trimmed from each CDR3. Fields, in order: CDR3 protein, V gene.

ASSSAEGYTEAF	TRBV11-2
ATSGQTGGAIGNQPQH	TRBV24-1
ASTRRSNNEQF	TRBV6-5
ASSYPRKQMNTEAF	TRBV6-2/TRBV6-3
ASSSIKSGTSDAYNEQF	TRBV27
ASSIDLISGNEQF	TRBV19
ASSGRAGTSEYNEQF	TRBV9
ASSPPGQPNSPLH	TRBV18
ATLRGSNQPQH	TRBV24-1
ASSLNRVWRGGYNSPLH	TRBV7-8